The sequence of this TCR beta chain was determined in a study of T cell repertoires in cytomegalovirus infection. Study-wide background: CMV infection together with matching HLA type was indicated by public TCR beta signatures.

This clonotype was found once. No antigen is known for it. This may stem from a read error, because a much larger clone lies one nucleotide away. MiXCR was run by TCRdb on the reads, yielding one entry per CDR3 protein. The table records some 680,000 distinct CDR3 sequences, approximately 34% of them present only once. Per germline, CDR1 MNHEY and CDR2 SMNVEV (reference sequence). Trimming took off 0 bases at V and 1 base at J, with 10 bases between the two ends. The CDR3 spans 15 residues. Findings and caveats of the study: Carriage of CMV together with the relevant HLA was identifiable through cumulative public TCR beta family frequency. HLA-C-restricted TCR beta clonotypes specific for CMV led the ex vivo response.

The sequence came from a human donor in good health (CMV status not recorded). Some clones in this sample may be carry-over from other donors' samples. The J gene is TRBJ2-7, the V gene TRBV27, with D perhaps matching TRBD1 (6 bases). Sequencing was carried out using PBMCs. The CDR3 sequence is CASSLSLGASYEQYF. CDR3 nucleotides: TGTGCCAGCAGTTTATCGTTGGGGGCGTCCTACGAGCAGTACTTC.